Each of the 11 T cell receptor beta chains below was sequenced from the same sample in a study of regulatory T cells in long-lasting Graves disease. For TCR beta, libraries came from iRepertoire HTBI primers and Arm-PCR of CDR3 regions. TCRdb itself ran the multiplex PCR reads through MiXCR, one entry per CDR3 protein. The data contain hundreds of thousands of distinct CDR3 sequences, around 21% of them singletons. Time point denoted: persistent/refractory GD, antithyroid drugs over 5 years with positive TRAb. With RNA extracted from PBMCs as input, the TCR library was made. The source material was peripheral blood mononuclear cells (PBMCs), sampled when the disease was refractory, from a patient treated with antithyroid drugs. The source of these receptors is a female donor with Graves disease.

This clonotype has ten or more counts. The J gene is TRBJ2-7, the V gene TRBV5-1, with 7 positions matching TRBD1. Germline V gives CDR1 SGHRS, CDR2 YFSETQ. The ends lost 3 bases at V and 0 bases at J; junction bases unmatched: 3. The CDR3 extends over 14 amino acids. The DNA of the CDR3 is TGCGCCAGCAGCTCAGGACAGGCCTCCTACGAGCAGTACTTC. Translated: CASSSGQASYEQYF. The whole variable domain, remainder taken from reference TRBV5-1 and TRBJ2-7, is KAGVTQTPRYLIKTRGQQVTLSCSPISGHRSVSWYQQTPGQGLQFLFEYFSETQRNKGNFPGRFSGRQFSNSRSEMNVSTLELGDSALYLCASSSGQASYEQYFGPGTRLTVT.

The chain joins TRBV6-1 to TRBJ1-6; D not resolved. This CDR3 has 13 amino acids. V dropped 5 bases and J dropped 6 bases, with 8 bases sitting between them. Germline V gives CDR1 MNHNS, CDR2 SASEGT. CDR3 DNA sequence: TGTGCCAGCAGTCATGTCTTTAATTCACCCCTCCACTTT. It codes for CASSHVFNSPLHF.

This clonotype has only a few counts. The chain combines TRBV3-1 with TRBJ2-6; TRBD1 is a possible D gene (6 bases). Trimming shortened V by 0 bases and J by 5 bases, and 8 bases separated the two germline ends. The CDR3 runs to 15 residues. Per the germline V gene, CDR1 is LGHDT and CDR2 is YNNKEL (reference sequence). The CDR3 DNA reads TGTGCCAGCAGCCAAGAGGGGGCCCGGGCCAACGTCCTGACTTTC. This codes for CASSQEGARANVLTF.

This sequence joins TRBV3-1 and TRBJ2-1; D might be TRBD1 or TRBD2, each matching 5 bases. Deletions cut 2 bases from V and 6 bases from J, with 14 bases between. The germline CDR1 and CDR2 sequences are LGHDT and YNNKEL (reference sequence). CDR3 length: 15 residues. DNA of the CDR3: TGTGCCAGCAGCCAATGGGGGAGTGAGAGCAATGAGCAGTTCTTC. Its translation is CASSQWGSESNEQFF.

V usage is TRBV5-1 and J usage is TRBJ2-7; maybe TRBD2 (6 bases). Germline V lookup: CDR1 SGHRS, CDR2 YFSETQ. Trimming took off 1 base at V and 0 bases at J, with 8 bases between the two ends. This CDR3 has 14 residues. CDR3 protein: CASSLTGVSYEQYF. CDR3 nucleotide sequence: TGCGCCAGCAGCTTGACGGGAGTCTCCTACGAGCAGTACTTC.

This clonotype was found a few times. The chain couples TRBV7-2 to TRBJ2-5; D uncertain. Germline V gives CDR1 SGHTA, CDR2 FQGNSA. Trimming left V 4 bases short and J 6 bases short, with 9 bases between. The CDR3 has 12 amino acids. The CDR3 region has the DNA TGTGCCAGCAGCTACGGCGCAAAGACCCAGTACTTC. This codes for CASSYGAKTQYF.

The rearrangement joins TRBV19 to TRBJ1-5, with TRBD1 matching over 7 bases. This CDR3 has 18 amino acids. Germline loops: CDR1 LNHDA, CDR2 SQIVND (reference sequence). V lost 5 bases to trimming and J lost 7 bases; unmatched junction nucleotides: 20. This CDR3 is CASSSILGGQRFFQPQHF. The CDR3 nucleotides read TGTGCCAGTAGTTCTATCCTAGGGGGACAGCGGTTTTTCCAGCCCCAGCATTTT.

This clonotype was seen a few times. The chain combines TRBV15 with TRBJ2-7; 7 nucleotides align to TRBD1. Per germline, CDR1 LNHNV and CDR2 YYDKDF (reference sequence). The CDR3 has 14 amino acids. V shed 8 bases and J 4 bases; nucleotides not matched to a gene: 11. The CDR3 bases are TGTGCCACCGGTCGGCCAGGGGGAGTATACGAGCAGTACTTC. This codes for CATGRPGGVYEQYF.

This clonotype was detected ten times or more. The CDR3 loop is CASSVNNSPLHF. The CDR3 nucleotides are TGTGCCAGCAGTGTAAATAATTCACCCCTCCACTTT. This rearrangement joins TRBV2 to TRBJ1-6; no reliable D call. Between the trimmed V and J ends, which lost 4 bases and 5 bases, there was a span of 3 bases. The CDR3 length is 12 residues. Looked up from germline, CDR1 is SNHLY and CDR2 is FYNNEI. Looking up the rest from reference TRBV2 and TRBJ1-6 gives the full variable domain: EPEVTQTPSHQVTQMGQEVILRCVPISNHLYFYWYRQILGQKVEFLVSFYNNEISEKSEIFDDQFSVERPDGSNFTLKIRSTKLEDSAMYFCASSVNNSPLHFGNGTRLTVT.

The table lists this clonotype with many counts. The chain is built from TRBV2 and TRBJ2-2; 10 bases are shared with TRBD2. With V trimmed by 5 bases and J by 0 bases, 3 bases remained unmatched. Germline V gene sequence: CDR1 SNHLY, CDR2 FYNNEI. This CDR3 has 16 amino acids. The CDR3 sequence is CASSFTSGANTGELFF. The CDR3 DNA is TGTGCCAGCAGTTTTACTAGCGGGGCGAACACCGGGGAGCTGTTTTTT.

This clonotype was seen a single time. Lacking the conserved final phenylalanine or tryptophan, this CDR3 likely reflects a read error. J is TRBJ2-1 and V is TRBV30; D is possibly TRBD2 (5 bases). CDR1 is GTSNPN and CDR2 is SVGIG in the germline V gene (reference sequence). The CDR3 sequence is 11 residues long. CDR3 sequence: CAGRLSIEQFL. The CDR3 bases are TGTGCCGGGAGATTAAGCATTGAGCAGTTCCTC.